The TCR beta chain under discussion was sequenced for a study of OX40 agonist ivuxolimab in advanced cancers. On the study more broadly: Three dose-escalation patients had partial responses: one with hepatocellular carcinoma and two with cutaneous melanoma.

The method was immunoSEQ multiplex PCR; TCRdb's version includes in-frame clones alone and lacks a portion of them. The table has 65,000 to 90,000 clones, approximately 86% seen once; the top ten hold around 0.7%. In its sample, this clone was seen a few times. The clonotype originates from an adult with an advanced solid tumor such as melanoma, head and neck, liver or kidney cancer. This sample comprised CD4+ or CD8+ T cells sorted from blood, obtained in a trial of the OX40 agonist ivuxolimab.

CDR3 coding DNA: TGTGCCAGCAGCCTGCTAGCGGGGGGAAACACCGGGGAGCTGTTTTTT. It yields the protein CASSLLAGGNTGELFF. The chain is built from TRBV7-2 and TRBJ2-2; 11 bases are a match to TRBD2. The J segment lost 2 bases and the V segment lost 5 bases, leaving 4 bases of the junction unmatched. The germline gives CDR1 SGHTA, CDR2 FQGNSA. The CDR3 contains 16 residues. Filled out from reference TRBV7-2 and TRBJ2-2, the complete variable domain reads GAGVSQSPSNKVTEKGKDVELRCDPISGHTALYWYRQSLGQGLEFLIYFQGNSAPDKSGLPSDRFSAERTGGSVSTLTIQRTQQEDSAVYLCASSLLAGGNTGELFFGEGSRLTVL.